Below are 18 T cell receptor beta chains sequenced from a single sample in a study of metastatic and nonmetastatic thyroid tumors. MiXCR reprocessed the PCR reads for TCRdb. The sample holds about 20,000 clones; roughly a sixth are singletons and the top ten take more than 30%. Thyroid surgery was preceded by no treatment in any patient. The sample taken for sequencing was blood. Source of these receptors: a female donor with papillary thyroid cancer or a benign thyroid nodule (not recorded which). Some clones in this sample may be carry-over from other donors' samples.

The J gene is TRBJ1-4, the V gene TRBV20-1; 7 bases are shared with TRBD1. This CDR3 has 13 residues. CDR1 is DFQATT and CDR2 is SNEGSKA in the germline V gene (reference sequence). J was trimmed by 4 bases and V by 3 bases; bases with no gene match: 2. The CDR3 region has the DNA TGCAGTGCTAGGGGACAGAATAATGAAAAACTGTTTTTT. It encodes CSARGQNNEKLFF.

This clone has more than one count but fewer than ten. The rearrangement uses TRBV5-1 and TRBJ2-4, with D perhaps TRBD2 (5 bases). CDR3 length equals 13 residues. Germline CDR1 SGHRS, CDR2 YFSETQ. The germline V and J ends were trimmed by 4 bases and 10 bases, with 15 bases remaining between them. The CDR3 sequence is CASSITDSMIQYF. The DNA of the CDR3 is TGCGCCAGCAGCATCACGGACTCCATGATTCAGTACTTC.

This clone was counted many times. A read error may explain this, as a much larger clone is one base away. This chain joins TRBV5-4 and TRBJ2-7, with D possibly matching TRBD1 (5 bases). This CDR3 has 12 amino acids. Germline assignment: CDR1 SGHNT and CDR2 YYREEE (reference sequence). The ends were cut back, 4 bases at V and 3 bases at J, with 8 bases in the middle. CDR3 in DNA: TGTGCCAGCAGCACCCAGGGCTACGAGCAGTACTTC. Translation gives CASSTQGYEQYF. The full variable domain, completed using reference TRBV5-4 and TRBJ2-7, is ETGVTQSPTHLIKTRGQQVTLRCSSQSGHNTVSWYQQALGQGPQFIFQYYREEENGRGNFPPRFSGLQFPNYSSELNVNALELDDSALYLCASSTQGYEQYFGPGTRLTVT.

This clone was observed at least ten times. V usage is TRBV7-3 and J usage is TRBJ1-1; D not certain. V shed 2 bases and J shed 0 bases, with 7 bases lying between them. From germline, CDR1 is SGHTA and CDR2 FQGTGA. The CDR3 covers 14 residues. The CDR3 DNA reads TGTGCCAGCAGCTTATCCAGTATGAACACTGAAGCTTTCTTT. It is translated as CASSLSSMNTEAFF.

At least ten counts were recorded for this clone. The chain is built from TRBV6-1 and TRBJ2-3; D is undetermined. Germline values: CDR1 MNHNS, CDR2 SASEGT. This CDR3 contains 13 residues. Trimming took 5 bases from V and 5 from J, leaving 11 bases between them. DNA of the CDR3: TGTGCCAGCAGTCCCCCCATGGTAGATACGCAGTATTTT. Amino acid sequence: CASSPPMVDTQYF.

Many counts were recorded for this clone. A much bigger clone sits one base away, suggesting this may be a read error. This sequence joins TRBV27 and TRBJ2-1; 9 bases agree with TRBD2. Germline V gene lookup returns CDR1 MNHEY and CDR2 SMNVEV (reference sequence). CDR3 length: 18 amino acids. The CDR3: CASQPGLAPSSSYNEQSF. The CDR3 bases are TGTGCCAGTCAACCGGGACTAGCCCCGTCGAGCTCCTACAATGAGCAGTCCTTC.

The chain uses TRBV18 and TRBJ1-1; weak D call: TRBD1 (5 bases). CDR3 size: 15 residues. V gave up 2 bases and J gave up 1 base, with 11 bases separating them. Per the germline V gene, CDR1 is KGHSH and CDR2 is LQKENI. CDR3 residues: CASSPGGQGNTEAFF. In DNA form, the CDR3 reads TGTGCCAGCTCACCAGGAGGGCAGGGGAACACTGAAGCTTTCTTT. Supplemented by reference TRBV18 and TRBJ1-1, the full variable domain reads NAGVMQNPRHLVRRRGQEARLRCSPMKGHSHVYWYRQLPEEGLKFMVYLQKENIIDESGMPKERFSAEFPKEGPSILRIQQVVRGDSAAYFCASSPGGQGNTEAFFGQGTRLTVV.

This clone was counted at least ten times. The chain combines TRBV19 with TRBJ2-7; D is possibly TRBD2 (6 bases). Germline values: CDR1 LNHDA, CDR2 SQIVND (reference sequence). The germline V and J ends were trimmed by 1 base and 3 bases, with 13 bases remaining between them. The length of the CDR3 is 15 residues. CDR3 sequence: CASSIGAGGVYEQYF. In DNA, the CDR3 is TGTGCCAGTAGTATAGGGGCCGGCGGGGTCTACGAGCAGTACTTC.

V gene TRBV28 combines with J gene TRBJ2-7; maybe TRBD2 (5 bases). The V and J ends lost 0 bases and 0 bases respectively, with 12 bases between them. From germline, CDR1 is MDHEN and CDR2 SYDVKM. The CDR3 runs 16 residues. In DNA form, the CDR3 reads TGTGCCAGCAGTTTATGGGGGAGTCCGGGCTCCTACGAGCAGTACTTC. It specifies CASSLWGSPGSYEQYF.

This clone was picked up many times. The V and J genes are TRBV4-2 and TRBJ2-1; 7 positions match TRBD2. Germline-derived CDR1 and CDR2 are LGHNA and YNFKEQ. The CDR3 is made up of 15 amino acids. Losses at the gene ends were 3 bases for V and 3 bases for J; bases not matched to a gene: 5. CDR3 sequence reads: CASSQGGSFYNEQFF. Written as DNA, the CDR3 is TGTGCCAGCAGCCAGGGGGGGAGTTTCTACAATGAGCAGTTCTTC.

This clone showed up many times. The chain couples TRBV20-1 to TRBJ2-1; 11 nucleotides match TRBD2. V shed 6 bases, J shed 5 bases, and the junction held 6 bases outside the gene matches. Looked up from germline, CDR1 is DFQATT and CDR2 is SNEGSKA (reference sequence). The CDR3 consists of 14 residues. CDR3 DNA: TGCAGTGCCACTAGCGGGAGTCGGCACAATGAGCAGTTCTTC. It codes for CSATSGSRHNEQFF.

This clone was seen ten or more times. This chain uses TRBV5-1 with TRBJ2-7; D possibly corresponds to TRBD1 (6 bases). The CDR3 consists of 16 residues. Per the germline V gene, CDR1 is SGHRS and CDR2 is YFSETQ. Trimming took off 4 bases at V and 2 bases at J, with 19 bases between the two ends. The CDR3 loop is CASSGGGQPFPYEQYF. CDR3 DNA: TGCGCCAGCAGCGGTGGGGGACAACCTTTCCCCTACGAGCAGTACTTC.

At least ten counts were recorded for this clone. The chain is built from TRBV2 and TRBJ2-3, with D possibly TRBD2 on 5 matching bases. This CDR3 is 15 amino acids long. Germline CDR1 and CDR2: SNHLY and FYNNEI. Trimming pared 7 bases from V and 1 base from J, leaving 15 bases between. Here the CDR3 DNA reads TGTGCCAGCACCCTCGGGGTGACTGGCACAGATACGCAGTATTTT. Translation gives CASTLGVTGTDTQYF. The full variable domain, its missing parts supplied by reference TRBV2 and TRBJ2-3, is EPEVTQTPSHQVTQMGQEVILRCVPISNHLYFYWYRQILGQKVEFLVSFYNNEISEKSEIFDDQFSVERPDGSNFTLKIRSTKLEDSAMYFCASTLGVTGTDTQYFGPGTRLTVL.

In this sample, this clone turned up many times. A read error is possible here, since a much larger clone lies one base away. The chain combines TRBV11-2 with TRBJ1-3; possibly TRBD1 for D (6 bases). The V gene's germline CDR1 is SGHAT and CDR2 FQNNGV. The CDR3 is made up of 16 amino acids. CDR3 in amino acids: CVSSLGGGARGNTIYF. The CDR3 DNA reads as TGTGTCAGCAGCTTAGGGGGTGGAGCTCGGGGAAACACCATATATTTT.

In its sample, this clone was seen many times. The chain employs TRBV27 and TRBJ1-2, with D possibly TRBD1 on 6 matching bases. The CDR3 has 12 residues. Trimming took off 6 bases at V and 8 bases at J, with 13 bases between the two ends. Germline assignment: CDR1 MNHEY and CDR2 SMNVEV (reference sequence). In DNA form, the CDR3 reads TGTGCCAGCAGGCAGACAGGAGGCGGCTACACCTTC. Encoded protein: CASRQTGGGYTF.

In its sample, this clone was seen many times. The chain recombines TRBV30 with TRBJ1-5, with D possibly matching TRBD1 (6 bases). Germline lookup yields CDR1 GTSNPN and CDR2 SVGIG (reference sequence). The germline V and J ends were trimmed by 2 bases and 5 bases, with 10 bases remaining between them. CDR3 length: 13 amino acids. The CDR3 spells CAWSLGGDQPQHF. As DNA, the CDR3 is TGTGCCTGGAGTTTAGGGGGGGATCAGCCCCAGCATTTT.

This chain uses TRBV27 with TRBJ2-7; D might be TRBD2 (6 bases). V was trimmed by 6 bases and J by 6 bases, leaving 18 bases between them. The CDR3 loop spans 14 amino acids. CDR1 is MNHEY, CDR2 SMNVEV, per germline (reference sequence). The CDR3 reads CASSRDGGRLEQYF. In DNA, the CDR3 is TGTGCCAGCAGCAGGGACGGGGGAAGGCTCGAGCAGTACTTC.

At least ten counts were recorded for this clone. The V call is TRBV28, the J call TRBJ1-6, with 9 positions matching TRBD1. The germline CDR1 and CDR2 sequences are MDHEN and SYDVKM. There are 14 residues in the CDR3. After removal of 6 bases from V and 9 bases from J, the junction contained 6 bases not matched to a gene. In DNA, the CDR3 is TGTGCCAGCAGCCTCGACAGGGGGAGTTCACCCCTCCACTTT. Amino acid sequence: CASSLDRGSSPLHF.